A selection of T cell receptor beta chains follows, all from one sample in a study of OX40 agonist ivuxolimab in advanced cancers. Only in-frame clones appear in the TCRdb table, and some are missing; sequencing was by immunoSEQ multiplex PCR. Among around 86,000 clones listed, approximately 89% were seen once. Material: CD4+ or CD8+ T cells sorted from blood, obtained in a trial of the OX40 agonist ivuxolimab. The receptor set was obtained from an adult with an advanced solid tumor such as melanoma, head and neck, liver or kidney cancer. Both conserved end residues are part of each CDR3. The D gene is left open where the match is weak. Clone size is stated in some rows and not others, as once, few, many or a class when expanded.

clone_size	d_call	v_call	j_call	cdr3_aa	cdr3_nt
-	-	TRBV6-5	TRBJ2-7	CASSSSLGYEQYF	TGTGCCAGCAGCTCCTCACTAGGCTACGAGCAGTACTTC
-	-	TRBV7-2	TRBJ2-7	CASSLGQPYEQYF	TGTGCCAGCAGCTTGGGACAACCCTACGAGCAGTACTTC
-	-	TRBV5-1	TRBJ2-1	CASSRADQPYNEQFF	TGCGCCAGCAGCCGAGCGGACCAACCTTACAATGAGCAGTTCTTC
-	TRBD2	TRBV5-1	TRBJ2-1	CASSLPTSGVNEQFF	TGCGCCAGCAGCTTGCCGACTAGCGGGGTGAATGAGCAGTTCTTC
-	-	TRBV11-3	TRBJ1-2	CASSLGQDYGYTF	TGTGCCAGCAGCTTAGGCCAAGACTATGGCTACACCTTC
-	-	TRBV30	TRBJ1-1	CAWSVGGGGTEAFF	TGTGCCTGGAGTGTTGGAGGGGGAGGTACTGAAGCTTTCTTT
-	-	TRBV7-8	TRBJ2-1	CASSLARQGKSYYNEQFF	TGTGCCAGCAGCTTAGCGCGCCAGGGAAAAAGCTACTACAATGAGCAGTTCTTC
-	-	TRBV6-1	TRBJ2-1	CASIDSVSSYNEQFF	TGTGCCAGCATTGACAGCGTAAGCTCCTACAATGAGCAGTTCTTC
few	-	TRBV6-6	TRBJ1-2	CASSQNREGYTF	TGTGCCAGCAGTCAAAACAGGGAGGGCTACACCTTC
-	-	TRBV10-3	TRBJ2-4	CAISDPASMNIQYF	TGTGCCATCAGTGACCCCGCGAGTATGAACATTCAGTACTTC
-	-	TRBV10-3	TRBJ1-1	CAISVTAGRSVNTEAFF	TGTGCCATCAGTGTTACGGCAGGTAGATCTGTGAACACTGAAGCTTTCTTT
-	TRBD1	TRBV19	TRBJ1-5	CASSGQGAYSNQPQHF	TGTGCCAGTAGCGGACAGGGGGCATATAGCAATCAGCCCCAGCATTTT
-	TRBD1	TRBV5-1	TRBJ2-2	CASSPNQGVGELFF	TGCGCCAGCAGCCCAAATCAGGGGGTCGGGGAGCTGTTTTTT
-	TRBD2	TRBV7-2	TRBJ2-5	CASSPGTSGQETQYF	TGTGCCAGCAGCCCGGGGACTAGCGGCCAAGAGACCCAGTACTTC
-	-	TRBV5-4	TRBJ2-4	CASGINPQNIQYF	TGTGCCAGCGGGATTAACCCCCAAAACATTCAGTACTTC
-	-	TRBV4-2	TRBJ2-1	CASSQDLRWDRSYNEQFF	TGTGCCAGCAGCCAAGATCTCCGGTGGGATAGGTCCTACAATGAGCAGTTCTTC
-	-	TRBV18	TRBJ2-7	CASSPPLGTSYEQYF	TGTGCCAGCTCACCACCTCTAGGGACCTCCTACGAGCAGTACTTC
-	TRBD2	TRBV4-2	TRBJ2-1	CASSSGLAGVNEQFF	TGTGCCAGCAGCTCGGGACTAGCGGGGGTCAATGAGCAGTTCTTC
few	TRBD1	TRBV10-3	TRBJ1-5	CATKAGGQPQHF	TGTGCCACCAAGGCAGGGGGGCAGCCCCAGCATTTT
-	-	TRBV7-9	TRBJ1-2	CASSFSGVQHYGYTF	TGTGCCAGCAGCTTCTCAGGGGTTCAGCACTATGGCTACACCTTC
-	-	TRBV18	TRBJ2-1	CASSPLFAGKGNEQFF	TGTGCCAGCTCACCGTTATTCGCGGGAAAGGGCAATGAGCAGTTCTTC
-	-	TRBV11-3	TRBJ2-7	CASSAQPDSAYEQYF	TGTGCCAGCAGCGCCCAACCGGACAGCGCCTACGAGCAGTACTTC
-	-	TRBV5-1	TRBJ2-1	CASSSQEAEQFF	TGCGCCAGCAGCTCACAAGAGGCTGAGCAGTTCTTC
-	-	TRBV5-8	TRBJ1-2	CASSFLASNYGYTF	TGTGCCAGCAGCTTCCTGGCCTCAAACTATGGCTACACCTTC
-	TRBD2	TRBV30	TRBJ2-7	CAWSVAGVGIF	TGTGCCTGGAGTGTAGCGGGGGTGGGTATCTTC
-	-	TRBV7-9	TRBJ1-1	CASSPGGGRSTEAFF	TGTGCCAGCAGTCCCGGGGGGGGGCGTAGCACTGAAGCTTTCTTT
-	-	TRBV7-9	TRBJ2-3	CASSSGTDTQYF	TGTGCCAGCAGCTCCGGCACAGATACGCAGTATTTT
-	-	TRBV5-4	TRBJ2-2	CASSLGSDDTGELFF	TGTGCCAGCAGCTTGGGTAGCGATGACACCGGGGAGCTGTTTTTT
-	TRBD1	TRBV10-3	TRBJ1-5	CAIKRDRGSNQPQHF	TGTGCCATCAAGCGGGACAGGGGGAGCAATCAGCCCCAGCATTTT